This note documents a single TCR beta chain sequence. The data derive from a study of blood T cell repertoires in COVID-19. Turning to the study itself: Material from acute and convalescent COVID-19 was sourced from the United States, Italy and Spain. T cells, B-cell-depleted T cells, or PBMCs provided the cDNA or gDNA that served as material.

As handled by the study authors: Estimation of nucleated cell counts relied on the amplification of reference gene primers. TCRdb keeps only in-frame clones here, not all; method: immunoSEQ multiplex PCR. V, J and clone size were drawn from that table, and D and trimming were deduced from the DNA. The data contain about 120,000 clones, 79% of them seen just once; the ten biggest clones take up 3% to 4.5%. The trim removed 4 bases at V and 5 bases at J, leaving 5 bases unmatched. Germline-derived CDR1 and CDR2 are SGHRS and YFSETQ. CDR3 length: 14 amino acids. The chain has TRBV5-1 and TRBJ1-5; 8 bases are a match to TRBD1. This TCR was sampled from a woman of 80 years or more with acute or convalescent COVID-19. Sequencing was carried out using peripheral blood. Here the CDR3 reads CASSLDRADQPQHF. CDR3 DNA: TGCGCCAGCAGCCTGGACAGGGCGGATCAGCCCCAGCATTTT.